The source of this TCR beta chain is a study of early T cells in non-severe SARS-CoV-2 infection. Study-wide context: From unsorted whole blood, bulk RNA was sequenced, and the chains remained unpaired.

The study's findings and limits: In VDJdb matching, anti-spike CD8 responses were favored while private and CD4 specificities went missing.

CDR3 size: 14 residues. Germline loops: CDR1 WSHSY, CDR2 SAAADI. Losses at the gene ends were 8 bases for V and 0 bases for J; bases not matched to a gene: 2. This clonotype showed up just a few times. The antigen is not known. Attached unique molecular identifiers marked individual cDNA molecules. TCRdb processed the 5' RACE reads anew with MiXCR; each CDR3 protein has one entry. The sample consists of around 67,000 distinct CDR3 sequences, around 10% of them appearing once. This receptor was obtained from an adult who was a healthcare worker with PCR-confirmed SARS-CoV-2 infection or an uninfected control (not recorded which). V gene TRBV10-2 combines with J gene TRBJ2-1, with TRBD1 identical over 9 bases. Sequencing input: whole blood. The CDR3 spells CASGQGSSYNEQFF. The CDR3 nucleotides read TGCGCCAGCGGACAGGGGAGCTCCTACAATGAGCAGTTCTTC.